The 22 T cell receptor beta chains below were found in one sample sequenced in a study of blood T cell repertoires in COVID-19. Assay: immunoSEQ multiplex PCR; the TCRdb copy retains only in-frame clones and omits some. The table shows some 99,000 clones, with 60% to 85% occurring only once. Input material: peripheral blood. These receptors were obtained from a human donor in a cohort sampled during active or convalescent COVID-19.

This clone has just one count. The chain recombines TRBV7-9 with TRBJ2-4; TRBD1 is a possible D gene (5 bases). CDR1 is SEHNR, CDR2 FQNEAQ, per germline (reference sequence). Between the trimmed V and J ends, which lost 5 bases and 0 bases, there was a span of 14 bases. The CDR3 is 16 residues long. The CDR3 DNA reads TGTGCCAGCAGCCCGGACACTTACTTAGCCAAAAACATTCAGTACTTC. Protein sequence: CASSPDTYLAKNIQYF.

The gene calls are TRBV10-3 and TRBJ2-1, with D maybe TRBD2 (6 bases). V was pared by 8 bases and J by 9 bases, with 8 bases between. The CDR3 is 10 amino acids. The V gene's germline CDR1 is ENHRY and CDR2 SYGVKD. The CDR3 here is CAIGGFEQFF. In nucleotides, the CDR3 is TGTGCCATCGGGGGGTTTGAGCAGTTCTTC.

The chain couples TRBV18 to TRBJ2-2; 8 bases are a match to TRBD1. The CDR3 is 15 residues long. With V trimmed by 2 bases and J by 1 base, 0 bases remained unmatched. Looked up from germline, CDR1 is KGHSH and CDR2 is LQKENI. The DNA of the CDR3 is TGTGCCAGCTCACCAGGGACAGGGAACACCGGGGAGCTGTTTTTT. The encoded protein is CASSPGTGNTGELFF.

The V call is TRBV11-2, the J call TRBJ1-2, with TRBD1 identical over 8 bases. The CDR3 totals 15 residues. V lost 0 bases, J lost 5 bases, and 5 bases stayed unmatched. The V gene's germline CDR1 is SGHAT and CDR2 FQNNGV. DNA for the CDR3: TGTGCCAGCAGCTTAGAGGACAGGGTTGGGTATGGCTACACCTTC. Residues: CASSLEDRVGYGYTF.

The rearrangement joins TRBV4-3 to TRBJ2-7, with TRBD2 matching over 8 bases. CDR1 and CDR2 from the germline V gene are LGHNA and YSLEER. This CDR3 has 15 amino acids. V lost 1 base, J lost 9 bases, and 11 bases stayed unmatched. In nucleotides, the CDR3 is TGCGCCAGCAGCCAAGGGCTGGGGGGTCGGGGGGGGCAGTACTTC. This sequence encodes CASSQGLGGRGGQYF.

The V and J genes are TRBV7-2 and TRBJ2-7, with 7 bases matching TRBD1. There are 15 residues in the CDR3. Germline V gene lookup returns CDR1 SGHTA and CDR2 FQGNSA. V lost 3 bases to trimming and J lost 2 bases; unmatched junction nucleotides: 7. This chain's CDR3 is CASSLVQGSTYEQYF. CDR3 coding DNA: TGTGCCAGCAGCTTGGTACAGGGGTCCACCTACGAGCAGTACTTC.

The rearrangement links TRBV19 to TRBJ1-4, with 8 bases aligning to TRBD1. CDR1 is LNHDA, CDR2 SQIVND, per germline (reference sequence). CDR3 length equals 15 residues. J lost 8 bases, V lost 5 bases, and 10 bases had no gene match. In DNA, the CDR3 is TGTGCCAGTAGTTCCGGGACAGGAGGATCGGAAAAACTGTTTTTT. It codes for CASSSGTGGSEKLFF. Drawing the rest from reference TRBV19 and TRBJ1-4, the complete variable domain is DGGITQSPKYLFRKEGQNVTLSCEQNLNHDAMYWYRQDPGQGLRLIYYSQIVNDFQKGDIAEGYSVSREKKESFPLTVTSAQKNPTAFYLCASSSGTGGSEKLFFGSGTQLSVL.

This clone was seen many times. The rearrangement uses TRBV11-3 and TRBJ2-5; 8 bases match TRBD2. Germline V gene lookup returns CDR1 SGHNT and CDR2 YENEEA. The CDR3 extends over 14 amino acids. The ends lost 5 bases at V and 6 bases at J; junction bases unmatched: 8. The CDR3 bases are TGTGCCAGCAGCAAAGGTGGCGGGGGGCAGACCCAGTACTTC. This encodes CASSKGGGGQTQYF.

The genes are TRBV20-1 and TRBJ2-1; D remains unclear. The CDR3 consists of 11 residues. V was shortened by 3 bases and J by 2 bases, with 2 bases between the two germline ends. Germline V lookup: CDR1 DFQATT, CDR2 SNEGSKA (reference sequence). The CDR3: CSASTYNEQFF. In DNA form, the CDR3 reads TGCAGTGCTAGCACCTACAATGAGCAGTTCTTC.

The chain links TRBV12-5 to TRBJ1-2, with TRBD1 matching 7 bases. V dropped 1 base and J dropped 4; count of bases not matched to a gene: 12. The CDR3 spans 17 residues. The germline V gene encodes CDR1 LGHNT and CDR2 FRNRAP. The CDR3 nucleotides are TGTGCTAGTGGTTTGGCGCCTCTGACAGGGTTCGCCTATGGCTACACCTTC. Its protein is CASGLAPLTGFAYGYTF.

The rearrangement joins TRBV28 to TRBJ2-5; TRBD1 matches 7 bases. Trimming cost V 5 bases and J 7 bases; bases outside gene matches: 13. CDR3 length: 15 amino acids. Per the germline V gene, CDR1 is MDHEN and CDR2 is SYDVKM. The CDR3 coding sequence is TGTGCCAGCAGTCGCTACGGGACAGCCCATCGGACCCAGTACTTC. This codes for CASSRYGTAHRTQYF.

The chain uses TRBV5-5 and TRBJ2-7; D is possibly TRBD2 (5 bases). Germline-derived CDR1 and CDR2 are SGHKS and YYEKEE (reference sequence). CDR3 length: 13 residues. V lost 3 bases to trimming and J lost 3 bases, with 10 bases between them. The CDR3 region has the DNA TGTGCCAGCAGCTACAGCGGAGTCTACGAGCAGTACTTC. Protein sequence: CASSYSGVYEQYF. Together with reference TRBV5-5 and TRBJ2-7, the CDR3 gives the full variable domain: DAGVTQSPTHLIKTRGQQVTLRCSPISGHKSVSWYQQVLGQGPQFIFQYYEKEERGRGNFPDRFSARQFPNYSSELNVNALLLGDSALYLCASSYSGVYEQYFGPGTRLTVT.

This chain connects TRBV3-1 (or the pseudogene TRBV3-2) to TRBJ1-1; 7 bases align to TRBD1. Trimming at V came to 4 bases and at J to 0 bases, leaving 5 bases not matched to a gene. Germline V gives CDR1 LGHDT, CDR2 YNNKEL (reference sequence). The CDR3 sequence is 15 residues long. CDR3 region: CASSPTGQMNTEAFF. CDR3 nucleotide sequence: TGTGCCAGCAGCCCAACGGGACAGATGAACACTGAAGCTTTCTTT.

J is TRBJ2-3 and V is TRBV7-9; D possibly corresponds to TRBD1 (6 bases). V was shortened by 7 bases and J by 0 bases, with 14 bases between the two germline ends. CDR3 size: 15 residues. From germline, CDR1 is SEHNR and CDR2 FQNEAQ (reference sequence). CDR3 protein: CASTQGTSSTDTQYF. The CDR3 DNA is TGTGCCAGCACCCAAGGGACATCTAGCACAGATACGCAGTATTTT.

The rearrangement links TRBV4-1 to TRBJ2-1; TRBD2 matches at 12 bases. Germline CDR1 reads MGHRA; CDR2 reads YSYEKL. The V and J ends lost 1 base and 5 bases, in that order; junction bases with no gene match: 3. The CDR3 contains 16 residues. The CDR3 bases are TGCGCCAGCAGCCAAGGTAGGACTAGCGGGGACAATGAGCAGTTCTTC. It codes for CASSQGRTSGDNEQFF.

The chain couples TRBV5-4 to TRBJ2-1, with D maybe TRBD1 (6 bases). The CDR3 runs 17 residues. V lost 3 bases and J 1 base, leaving 17 bases between the germline ends. Germline V gives CDR1 SGHNT, CDR2 YYREEE (reference sequence). The CDR3 loop is CASSSPPGTNSYNEQFF. CDR3 sequence (DNA): TGTGCCAGCAGCTCCCCTCCGGGGACAAATTCCTACAATGAGCAGTTCTTC.

V is TRBV5-1 and J is TRBJ2-3; no clear D gene. CDR1 is SGHRS, CDR2 YFSETQ, per germline. The CDR3 sequence is 15 residues long. V was clipped by 0 bases and J by 0 bases, with 8 bases between them. CDR3 in DNA: TGCGCCAGCAGCTTGGGAGAGTCAAGCACAGATACGCAGTATTTT. As protein: CASSLGESSTDTQYF.

CDR3 amino acids: CASTGDRGGNTIYF. CDR3 sequence (DNA): TGTGCCAGTACCGGCGATCGAGGGGGAAACACCATATATTTT. The rearrangement links TRBV19 to TRBJ1-3, with D unresolved. This CDR3 contains 14 residues. The ends were cut back, 7 bases at V and 4 bases at J, with 14 bases in the middle. Germline assignment: CDR1 LNHDA and CDR2 SQIVND (reference sequence).

The V call is TRBV10-3, the J call TRBJ2-3; 9 bases agree with TRBD2. The CDR3 spans 16 residues. V lost 5 bases and J lost 4; bases outside the gene matches: 10. CDR1 is ENHRY and CDR2 is SYGVKD in the germline V gene. CDR3 nucleotide sequence: TGTGCCATCAGTAAAGTGGGTTTAGCGGGAGCAGATACGCAGTATTTT. This translates into CAISKVGLAGADTQYF.

This clone was recorded a few times. This chain links TRBV19 with TRBJ2-7; possible D gene TRBD1, 6 bases. Germline V CDR1 and CDR2: LNHDA, SQIVND (reference sequence). Trimming took off 4 bases at V and 3 bases at J, with 16 bases between the two ends. The CDR3 consists of 15 residues. CDR3 bases: TGTGCCAGTAGTACGACCCCTTCAGGGGTCTACGAGCAGTACTTC. Amino acid sequence: CASSTTPSGVYEQYF. Looking up the rest from reference TRBV19 and TRBJ2-7 gives the full variable domain: DGGITQSPKYLFRKEGQNVTLSCEQNLNHDAMYWYRQDPGQGLRLIYYSQIVNDFQKGDIAEGYSVSREKKESFPLTVTSAQKNPTAFYLCASSTTPSGVYEQYFGPGTRLTVT.

V usage is TRBV21-1 and J usage is TRBJ2-3; the tabulated D call, TRBD2, remains unverified against the DNA. TRBV21-1 has pseudogene status. The CDR3 contains 16 residues. As DNA, the CDR3 is TGTGCCAGCAGCATCGGGTCTAGGAAGTACTGCGATACGCAGTATTTT. Its translation is CASSIGSRKYCDTQYF.

CDR3 loop: CASSFLDRDNSPLHF. The DNA of the CDR3 is TGTGCCAGCAGTTTTTTGGACAGGGATAATTCACCCCTCCACTTT. The V call is TRBV28, the J call TRBJ1-6, with TRBD1 identical over 8 bases. The CDR3 is 15 amino acids. Germline CDR1 reads MDHEN; CDR2 reads SYDVKM. J lost 5 bases, V lost 3 bases, and 3 bases had no gene match. Looking up the rest from reference TRBV28 and TRBJ1-6 gives the full variable domain: DVKVTQSSRYLVKRTGEKVFLECVQDMDHENMFWYRQDPGLGLRLIYFSYDVKMKEKGDIPEGYSVSREKKERFSLILESASTNQTSMYLCASSFLDRDNSPLHFGNGTRLTVT.